This T cell receptor beta chain was captured by sequencing in a study of CD8+ T cells in alopecia areata. The CDR3 loop spans 11 amino acids. Germline lookup yields CDR1 DFQATT and CDR2 SNEGSKA (reference sequence). V was shortened by 3 bases and J by 0 bases, with 3 bases between the two germline ends. Points on this clone: In the same sample, other DNA sequences code for this CDR3.

Investigators isolated RNA and reverse transcribed it into cDNA to act as the sequencing template. Clones were sequenced by immunoSEQ multiplex PCR, and TCRdb holds only the in-frame ones, with some missing. The sample lists 270,000 or so clones, 58% occurring once. This sample's treatment: oral pan-JAK inhibitor, 5-10 mg twice daily. Researchers gathered lesional scalp punch biopsies and peripheral blood from patients with alopecia areata. The genes are TRBV20-1 and TRBJ2-7; D gene unclear. Sequenced here: CD4+ T cells sorted from blood, sampled at week 24, from a patient treated with tofacitinib. The TCR originated in a human donor with alopecia areata. The CDR3 nucleotides read TGCAGTGCTAGTCCCTCCTACGAGCAGTACTTC. Translating it yields CSASPSYEQYF.